Given below is one T cell receptor beta chain in context. The sample comes from a study of blood T cell repertoires in COVID-19. Across the whole study: From the United States, Italy and Spain came samples of acute and convalescent COVID-19. PBMCs, B-cell-depleted T cells, or T cells were the source of the cDNA or gDNA that made up the material.

V lost 1 base and J 4 bases, leaving 14 bases between the germline ends. The length of the CDR3 is 15 residues. CDR1 and CDR2 (germline): LNHDA, SQIVND (reference sequence). Authors' processing steps: From reference gene primer amplification, estimates of nucleated cell counts were derived. The data were produced by immunoSEQ multiplex PCR, yet TCRdb's version contains in-frame clones alone and is incomplete. The DNA was the basis for D and trimming; V, J and clone size are from that table. The sample shows about 200,000 clones, approximately 85% of them seen only once. Participants were aged about 18 to 89 years, lived in around 25 US areas, and enrolled virtually.

The receptor comes from a man aged 40-50 years with acute COVID-19. V gene TRBV19 combines with J gene TRBJ2-7; no definite D call. Sequenced input: PBMCs or T cells enriched from blood (not recorded which). The CDR3 DNA reads as TGTGCCAGTAGTATAGCTTCTAACTTCGCTTACGAGCAGTACTTC. Protein sequence: CASSIASNFAYEQYF.